This T cell receptor beta chain emerged from a study of T cells after yellow fever vaccination. Study conclusions and caveats: The study found a weaker secondary response that peaked faster, day 5 versus 15. Researchers cautioned that FACS-sorted repertoires could harbor abundant clonotypes contaminating from the bulk population. Re-detected after boosting: most primary clones, 96% of CD4 and 75% to 90% of CD8.

Trimming took off 1 base at V and 4 bases at J, with 2 bases between the two ends. Germline V gene sequence: CDR1 SGHDN, CDR2 FVKESK. The CDR3 contains 11 residues. This clonotype came up a few times. The antigen remains undetermined. A universal primer site and UMIs were added as TCR cDNA was made by 5'RACE template switching. TCRdb re-analysed the 5' RACE reads in MiXCR, keeping a single row per CDR3 protein. Of 250,000 to 300,000 distinct CDR3 sequences listed, 8.7% were seen once; the top ten hold 3% to 4%. This receptor was obtained from a man younger than 30 who received the YFV17D yellow fever vaccine. Sequencing was performed on CD4+ T cells sorted from PBMCs, taken 5 days after the yellow fever booster vaccination. This sequence joins TRBV14 and TRBJ2-7; D not resolved. The CDR3 nucleotides read TGTGCCAGCAGCCAAGTGTACGAGCAGTACTTC. Protein sequence: CASSQVYEQYF.